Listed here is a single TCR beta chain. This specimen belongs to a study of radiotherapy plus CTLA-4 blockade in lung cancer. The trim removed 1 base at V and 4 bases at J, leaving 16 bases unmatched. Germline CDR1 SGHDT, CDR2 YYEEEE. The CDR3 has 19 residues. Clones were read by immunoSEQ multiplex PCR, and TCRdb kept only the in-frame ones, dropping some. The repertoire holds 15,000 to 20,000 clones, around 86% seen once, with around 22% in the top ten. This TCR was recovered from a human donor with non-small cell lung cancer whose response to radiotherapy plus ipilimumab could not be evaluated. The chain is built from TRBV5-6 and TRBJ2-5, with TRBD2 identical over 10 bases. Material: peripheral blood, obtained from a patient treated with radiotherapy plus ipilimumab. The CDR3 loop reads CASSLIPSGGHGGRETQYF. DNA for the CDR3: TGTGCCAGCAGCTTGATTCCTAGCGGGGGCCATGGCGGTAGAGAGACCCAGTACTTC.